The 9 T cell receptor beta chains below were found in one sample sequenced in a study of blood T cells in healthy people across ages. Primers used in a second PCR of roughly 6 to 12 cycles were a sample-barcoded 5' primer and a J-beta primer mix. A single record per CDR3 protein comes from TCRdb applying MiXCR to the 5' RACE reads. The table has around 780,000 distinct CDR3 sequences, more than 25% seen once. The sample was also linked to a second study, of T cells of mothers and their children.

Material: blood. Receptors originate from a boy aged 10-17 years in good health.

This clonotype was seen a handful of times. The chain is built from TRBV5-1 and TRBJ2-7; D is perhaps TRBD1 (5 bases). Per germline, CDR1 SGHRS and CDR2 YFSETQ. V lost 7 bases and J lost 6, with 20 bases in between. This CDR3 contains 14 residues. The CDR3 DNA sequence: TGCGCCAGCGGACAAACAGAGGCAATTGGCGAGCAGTACTTC. It yields the protein CASGQTEAIGEQYF.

The V gene is TRBV12-3 or TRBV12-4, the J gene TRBJ1-5; no definite D call. The CDR3 is 15 residues long. V was cut by 8 bases and J by 0 bases, with 14 bases left in between. The CDR3 is CASAEYSNSNQPQHF. The DNA for the CDR3 is TGTGCCAGCGCTGAGTACAGTAATAGCAATCAGCCCCAGCATTTT.

V and J are TRBV20-1 and TRBJ1-3; 7 bases agree with TRBD1. V shed 2 bases and J 0 bases; nucleotides not matched to a gene: 10. The germline gives CDR1 DFQATT, CDR2 SNEGSKA (reference sequence). This CDR3 is 17 amino acids long. CDR3 nucleotides: TGCAGTGCTAGACCTCCACCCGGGACAGTCTCTGGAAACACCATATATTTT. Its protein is CSARPPPGTVSGNTIYF.

The rearrangement joins TRBV20-1 to TRBJ2-1; TRBD2 is a possible D gene (6 bases). Trimming removed 6 bases at V and 0 bases at J, with 9 bases between. Germline CDR1 is DFQATT and CDR2 is SNEGSKA (reference sequence). CDR3 length: 13 residues. Here the CDR3 DNA reads TGCAGTGCGAGCGGGTACTCCTACAATGAGCAGTTCTTC. It specifies CSASGYSYNEQFF.

The V gene is TRBV24-1, the J gene TRBJ2-1; D not certain. Germline lookup yields CDR1 KGHDR and CDR2 SFDVKD. Trimming left V 1 base short and J 3 bases short, with 3 bases between. The CDR3 consists of 13 residues. The CDR3 nucleotides read TGTGCCACCAGTGATTTCGGCTACAATGAGCAGTTCTTC. It yields the protein CATSDFGYNEQFF.

This clonotype came up a few times. V and J are TRBV9 and TRBJ2-1; 8 nucleotides agree with TRBD1. The trim removed 4 bases at V and 4 bases at J, leaving 7 bases unmatched. CDR3 length: 15 amino acids. The germline gives CDR1 SGDLS, CDR2 YYNGEE. DNA for the CDR3: TGTGCCAGCAGCTCCAGGGGGGACAGGTACAATGAGCAGTTCTTC. This sequence encodes CASSSRGDRYNEQFF.

This rearrangement joins TRBV20-1 to TRBJ2-7; TRBD1 matches 8 bases. The V gene end was trimmed by 6 bases and the J gene end by 13 bases; junction bases not matched to a gene: 14. The germline V gene encodes CDR1 DFQATT and CDR2 SNEGSKA (reference sequence). The CDR3 totals 12 residues. CDR3 region: CSAESGGQGPYF. The CDR3 nucleotides read TGCAGTGCCGAGAGTGGAGGACAGGGACCTTACTTC.

The chain recombines TRBV12-3 or TRBV12-4 with TRBJ2-5; D gene unclear. The CDR3 runs 12 residues. Trimming left V 6 bases short and J 7 bases short, with 12 bases between. CDR3 sequence (DNA): TGTGCCAGCAGCTCCAACTACGGGACCCAGTACTTC. Protein product: CASSSNYGTQYF.

The rearrangement links TRBV5-1 to TRBJ1-2, with D uncertain. Trimming took 4 bases from V and 0 from J, leaving 16 bases between them. CDR3 size: 16 residues. Germline values: CDR1 SGHRS, CDR2 YFSETQ. The CDR3 DNA reads as TGCGCCAGCAGCCCAACCTTATCCCGTCCTAACTATGGCTACACCTTC. The encoded protein is CASSPTLSRPNYGYTF. The full variable domain, its missing parts supplied by reference TRBV5-1 and TRBJ1-2, is KAGVTQTPRYLIKTRGQQVTLSCSPISGHRSVSWYQQTPGQGLQFLFEYFSETQRNKGNFPGRFSGRQFSNSRSEMNVSTLELGDSALYLCASSPTLSRPNYGYTFGSGTRLTVV.